The 28 T cell receptor beta chains in this list originate from one sample, sequenced in a study of CD8 T cells in ankylosing spondylitis. The study's findings and limits: For ankylosing spondylitis blood, a TCR beta motif of eight or nine highly homologous variants appeared characteristic.

MiXCR was run by TCRdb on the 5' RACE reads, yielding one entry per CDR3 protein. The table includes over 400,000 distinct CDR3 sequences, 25% to 30% detected once. For these TCRs, the target antigens are not known. Sequenced: blood, either unsorted or a sorted T cell fraction (not recorded which). The receptor source for this set is a male donor with ankylosing spondylitis.

The chain recombines TRBV20-1 with TRBJ2-3; D may correspond to TRBD1 or TRBD2 (5 bases each). The CDR3 length is 14 residues. The V end was cut by 4 bases, the J end by 4 bases, with 15 bases between. Germline CDR1 is DFQATT and CDR2 is SNEGSKA (reference sequence). In DNA form, the CDR3 reads TGCAGTGCTAAGGGACGGGCTGGGGCAGATACGCAGTATTTT. Translation: CSAKGRAGADTQYF.

This clonotype was picked up a small number of times. This chain connects TRBV10-3 to TRBJ2-3; 14 bases fit TRBD2. The CDR3 totals 16 residues. V was pared by 5 bases and J by 6 bases, with 7 bases of the junction left unmatched. Germline loops: CDR1 ENHRY, CDR2 SYGVKD. Here the CDR3 reads CAISTRGTSGSDTQYF. Written as DNA, the CDR3 is TGTGCCATCAGTACCAGAGGGACTAGCGGGAGTGATACGCAGTATTTT.

The chain has TRBV12-3 or TRBV12-4 and TRBJ2-5; D is possibly TRBD2 (6 bases). V was shortened by 7 bases and J by 5 bases, with 17 bases between the two germline ends. CDR3 length equals 14 residues. Here the CDR3 reads CASKPGGVRETQYF. CDR3 DNA: TGTGCCAGCAAACCCGGAGGGGTACGGGAGACCCAGTACTTC.

The chain is built from TRBV10-3 and TRBJ2-5, with D perhaps being TRBD1 or TRBD2 (5 bases each). CDR1 is ENHRY and CDR2 is SYGVKD in the germline V gene. The CDR3 runs 15 residues. V lost 2 bases to trimming and J lost 3 bases, with 13 bases between them. The CDR3 loop is CAISEGAGREETQYF. The CDR3 DNA reads as TGTGCCATCAGTGAGGGGGCAGGGCGGGAAGAGACCCAGTACTTC.

The chain couples TRBV18 to TRBJ2-3; D is uncertain. CDR1 is KGHSH, CDR2 LQKENI, per germline. With 2 bases removed from V and 2 bases from J, the gap between germline ends came to 5 bases. The CDR3 runs 13 residues. CDR3 residues: CASSPILTDTQYF. The CDR3 region has the DNA TGTGCCAGCTCACCAATCCTCACAGATACGCAGTATTTT.

This clonotype was observed once. V usage is TRBV7-8 and J usage is TRBJ2-7; D remains ambiguous. Germline V gene data show CDR1 as SGHVS and CDR2 as FQNEAQ. CDR3 size: 13 residues. Trimming pared 3 bases from V and 4 bases from J, leaving 10 bases between. The DNA for the CDR3 is TGTGCCAGCAGCTTTGGGCCCACTTACGAGCAGTACGTC. Protein: CASSFGPTYEQYV.

In this sample, this clonotype turned up a few times. CDR3 in amino acids: CASAKGQAPYGYTF. CDR3 sequence (DNA): TGTGCCAGCGCGAAGGGACAGGCACCTTATGGCTACACCTTC. The chain employs TRBV27 and TRBJ1-2; TRBD1 aligns across 8 bases. The CDR3 sequence is 14 residues long. The J segment lost 5 bases and the V segment lost 8 bases, leaving 10 bases of the junction unmatched. Germline lookup yields CDR1 MNHEY and CDR2 SMNVEV (reference sequence).

V usage is TRBV7-2 and J usage is TRBJ2-5, with TRBD1 identical over 7 bases. Germline V lookup: CDR1 SGHTA, CDR2 FQGNSA. V was pared by 7 bases and J by 2 bases, with 4 bases of the junction left unmatched. The CDR3 length is 13 residues. The CDR3 spells CASTDRPQETQYF. DNA of the CDR3: TGTGCCAGCACGGACAGGCCGCAAGAGACCCAGTACTTC.

This clonotype occurred a few times. The rearrangement links TRBV7-9 to TRBJ2-3; weak D call: TRBD2 (5 bases). CDR1 and CDR2 from the germline V gene are SEHNR and FQNEAQ (reference sequence). V lost 6 bases, J lost 8 bases, and 15 bases lay in between. This CDR3 spans 13 amino acids. In DNA form, the CDR3 reads TGTGCCAGCAGTTCTATGAACGGGGTTACGCAGTATTTT. This sequence encodes CASSSMNGVTQYF. Full variable domain (remainder filled in from reference TRBV7-9 and TRBJ2-3): DTGVSQNPRHKITKRGQNVTFRCDPISEHNRLYWYRQTLGQGPEFLTYFQNEAQLEKSRLLSDRFSAERPKGSFSTLEIQRTEQGDSAMYLCASSSMNGVTQYFGPGTRLTVL.

The chain employs TRBV5-1 and TRBJ2-5; 8 positions match TRBD1. V was pared by 0 bases and J by 2 bases, with 3 bases of the junction left unmatched. The CDR3 covers 15 residues. The germline gives CDR1 SGHRS, CDR2 YFSETQ. CDR3 bases: TGCGCCAGCAGCTTGGTGGACAGGGAACAAGAGACCCAGTACTTC. This translates into CASSLVDREQETQYF.

The chain employs TRBV7-2 and TRBJ2-1; a weak D match, TRBD2 (5 bases). Germline V gives CDR1 SGHTA, CDR2 FQGNSA. V lost 5 bases and J lost 6, with 14 bases in between. The CDR3 is made up of 14 amino acids. Written as DNA, the CDR3 is TGTGCCAGCAGCCCTCCCGGAGGTGGCAATGAGCAGTTCTTC. Translating it yields CASSPPGGGNEQFF.

Only a few counts were recorded for this clonotype. The chain carries TRBV5-1 and TRBJ2-1, with 8 positions matching TRBD1. The CDR3 is 17 residues long. With V trimmed by 4 bases and J by 2 bases, 11 bases remained unmatched. In germline, CDR1 is SGHRS, CDR2 YFSETQ. The CDR3 here is CASSGGTGANPYNEQFF. CDR3 bases: TGCGCCAGCAGCGGGGGGACAGGCGCGAATCCCTACAATGAGCAGTTCTTC.

This clonotype has just a few counts. This chain connects TRBV29-1 to TRBJ2-2; no firm D call. The CDR3 sequence is 13 residues long. The ends were cut back, 4 bases at V and 0 bases at J, with 6 bases in the middle. From germline, CDR1 is SQVTM and CDR2 ANQGSEA. CDR3 residues: CSVVHPNTGELFF. The CDR3 DNA is TGCAGCGTTGTACACCCGAACACCGGGGAGCTGTTTTTT.

This sequence joins TRBV3-1 and TRBJ2-3; TRBD1 agrees at 7 bases. V gave up 3 bases and J gave up 0 bases; unmatched junction bases: 3. Germline CDR1 reads LGHDT; CDR2 reads YNNKEL (reference sequence). CDR3 length equals 15 residues. CDR3: CASSQQQGSTDTQYF. The CDR3 DNA reads TGTGCCAGCAGCCAGCAACAGGGGAGCACAGATACGCAGTATTTT.

V usage is TRBV18 and J usage is TRBJ2-1; a possible D gene is TRBD1 (6 bases). Germline lookup yields CDR1 KGHSH and CDR2 LQKENI. This CDR3 comprises 17 residues. The V and J ends lost 3 bases and 0 bases respectively, with 15 bases between them. CDR3 residues: CASSPPVGHSSYNEQFF. CDR3 nucleotide sequence: TGTGCCAGCTCACCTCCGGTGGGACACTCCTCCTACAATGAGCAGTTCTTC.

This clonotype was observed many times. The chain couples TRBV13 to TRBJ2-7, with 9 bases that match TRBD2. Trimming removed 5 bases from V and 0 bases from J; junction bases left unmatched: 8. CDR1 and CDR2 (germline): PRHDT, FYEKMQ (reference sequence). The CDR3 is 16 amino acids. CDR3 coding DNA: TGTGCCAGCAGCCGCGTGGGTAGCGGGAGCTCCTACGAGCAGTACGTC. Translating it yields CASSRVGSGSSYEQYV.

The rearrangement uses TRBV5-1 and TRBJ1-4, with 10 bases fitting TRBD1. The CDR3 is 16 residues long. Germline V gives CDR1 SGHRS, CDR2 YFSETQ. V shed 0 bases, J shed 7 bases, and the junction held 6 bases outside the gene matches. The DNA of the CDR3 is TGCGCCAGCAGCTTGGTGACAGGGGGCTACGGTGAAAAACTGTTTTTT. Residues: CASSLVTGGYGEKLFF.

This clonotype was detected once. This chain links TRBV20-1 with TRBJ2-1; tentatively, D is TRBD2 (5 bases). V was cut by 6 bases and J by 2 bases, with 23 bases left in between. This CDR3 has 17 residues. CDR1 is DFQATT, CDR2 SNEGSKA, per germline (reference sequence). The CDR3 bases are TGCAGTGCGGATCCCCCCACTGGGAGCGCCACCTACAATGAGCAGTTCTTC. It codes for CSADPPTGSATYNEQFF.

V is TRBV4-2 and J is TRBJ1-4; possible D gene TRBD1, 6 bases. Germline loops: CDR1 LGHNA, CDR2 YNFKEQ. V was pared by 0 bases and J by 4 bases, with 18 bases between. This CDR3 is 18 amino acids long. The CDR3 DNA reads TGTGCCAGCAGCCAAGATCCCCCCGGACAGAGCCTTAATGAAAAACTGTTTTTT. Translated, it gives CASSQDPPGQSLNEKLFF.

The rearrangement uses TRBV10-3 and TRBJ1-2, with no clear D. V shed 6 bases and J shed 0 bases, with 8 bases lying between them. The CDR3 has 13 amino acids. Germline V lookup: CDR1 ENHRY, CDR2 SYGVKD. The CDR3 DNA reads as TGTGCCATCAGGGACGGCACTAACTATGGCTACACCTTC. This codes for CAIRDGTNYGYTF.

The V call is TRBV24-1, the J call TRBJ2-1, with TRBD1 as a possible D gene (5 bases). There are 17 residues in the CDR3. The V gene's germline CDR1 is KGHDR and CDR2 SFDVKD. Trimming removed 3 bases from V and 2 bases from J, with 16 bases in between. DNA of the CDR3: TGTGCCACCAGTGATCCTAGGGGTAAAACGGCCTACAATGAGCAGTTCTTC. Translation gives CATSDPRGKTAYNEQFF.

V usage is TRBV5-1 and J usage is TRBJ2-3; D possibly matches TRBD1 or TRBD2 (5 bases each). The CDR3 is 14 amino acids. CDR1 and CDR2 from the germline V gene are SGHRS and YFSETQ. V was pared by 6 bases and J by 6 bases, with 17 bases between. The CDR3 bases are TGCGCCAGCACGTTCGGGGCCCAGGGTGATACGCAGTATTTT. Translation gives CASTFGAQGDTQYF.

This clonotype showed up just a few times. This sequence joins TRBV10-3 and TRBJ1-1; 12 bases fit TRBD1. The V and J ends lost 3 bases and 2 bases, in that order; junction bases with no gene match: 13. The length of the CDR3 is 19 residues. Germline CDR1 ENHRY, CDR2 SYGVKD. As DNA, the CDR3 is TGTGCCATCAGTGACCCGACTGCGGGACAGGGGGCCGATAACACTGAAGCTTTCTTT. Its protein is CAISDPTAGQGADNTEAFF.

V gene TRBV3-1 combines with J gene TRBJ2-1; 10 bases fit TRBD2. Germline values: CDR1 LGHDT, CDR2 YNNKEL (reference sequence). The V segment lost 4 bases and the J segment 6 bases; nucleotides outside the gene matches: 6. CDR3 length equals 15 residues. CDR3 nucleotide sequence: TGTGCCAGCAGCCGAGGACTAGCGGCCCCCAATGAGCAGTTCTTC. Translating it yields CASSRGLAAPNEQFF.

The chain combines TRBV7-9 with TRBJ2-1; TRBD2 matches 9 bases. V was pared by 2 bases and J by 6 bases, with 5 bases of the junction left unmatched. Germline-derived CDR1 and CDR2 are SEHNR and FQNEAQ (reference sequence). The CDR3 has 15 amino acids. CDR3 amino acids: CASSLNSGRSNEQFF. In DNA, the CDR3 is TGTGCCAGCAGCTTAAATAGCGGGAGATCCAATGAGCAGTTCTTC.

The chain joins TRBV28 to TRBJ1-4; D might be TRBD1 (6 bases). The CDR3 has 12 residues. V gave up 4 bases and J gave up 8 bases, with 8 bases separating them. CDR1 is MDHEN and CDR2 is SYDVKM in the germline V gene. The chain's CDR3 is CASSWGAEKLFF. DNA of the CDR3: TGTGCCAGCAGTTGGGGGGCGGAAAAACTGTTTTTT. The full variable domain, completed using reference TRBV28 and TRBJ1-4, is DVKVTQSSRYLVKRTGEKVFLECVQDMDHENMFWYRQDPGLGLRLIYFSYDVKMKEKGDIPEGYSVSREKKERFSLILESASTNQTSMYLCASSWGAEKLFFGSGTQLSVL.

V usage is TRBV15 and J usage is TRBJ2-1; possible D gene TRBD2, 7 bases. Looked up from germline, CDR1 is LNHNV and CDR2 is YYDKDF (reference sequence). The CDR3 is 15 residues long. V shed 4 bases and J shed 7 bases, with 17 bases lying between them. In DNA, the CDR3 is TGTGCCACCAGCACCAGACTAGCCAGGGGAAATGAGCAGTTCTTC. Encoded protein: CATSTRLARGNEQFF.

The rearrangement joins TRBV20-1 to TRBJ2-3, with 8 bases matching TRBD2. The CDR3 runs 16 residues. The V gene's germline CDR1 is DFQATT and CDR2 SNEGSKA (reference sequence). Unmatched junction bases numbered 11, after V lost 6 bases and J lost 0 bases. CDR3 coding DNA: TGCAGTGCCTTCGGGACTAGGATTGCTAGCACAGATACGCAGTATTTT. Encoded protein: CSAFGTRIASTDTQYF.